The T cell receptor (beta chain) under discussion was sequenced for a study of CD8+CD57+ T cells in acquired aplastic anemia. Study as a whole: Quantities of DNA derived from sorted CD4+ and CD8+ cells averaged about 3.2 ug.

This clonotype was recorded many times. Its matching antigen is unknown. The TCR beta profiling, which covered VDJ combination and CDR3 sequence, was carried out using genomic DNA as the template. A single record per CDR3 protein comes from TCRdb applying MiXCR to the reads. The sample yields 160,000 or so distinct CDR3 sequences, around 50% seen once. The CDR3 loop spans 12 amino acids. V lost 3 bases and J 2 bases, leaving 6 bases between the germline ends. Per germline, CDR1 DFQATT and CDR2 SNEGSKA (reference sequence). All patients picked for sequencing had shown, by flow cytometry, an expansion of CD8+CD57+ cells. Patients were untreated when blood was sampled. Study-level findings and limits: Roughly 30 sequences, all CD8+ CDR3, were shared between patients and controls.

Input material: sorted CD4+, CD8+, or CD8+CD57+ T cells (not recorded which) from PBMCs. This clonotype was sampled from a human donor with aplastic anemia. The chain is built from TRBV20-1 and TRBJ2-3; the D is unclear. The chain's CDR3 is CSARRDTDTQYF. The CDR3 DNA follows: TGCAGTGCTAGGCGTGACACAGATACGCAGTATTTT.